These T cell receptor beta chains were read from a single sample in a study of neurological immune-mediated disorders. Using its own MiXCR run on the 5' RACE reads, TCRdb lists one record per CDR3 protein. The sample lists some 38,000 distinct CDR3 sequences, more than 4.5% occurring once. Sequencing was carried out using CD4+ T cells from blood. The receptors stem from a man in his late teens or twenties in good health. The CDR3 runs from the conserved cysteine through the conserved F or W. The order of the fields is V gene, D gene, clone size, J gene, CDR3 DNA, CDR3 protein. D genes are given only for firm matches. Rows may omit the clone size; those that give it use once, few, many or a size class.

V: TRBV6-5
D: .
size: many
J: TRBJ1-6
DNA: TGTGCCAGCAGTTACTCGACAGTGAGGTGGGAGTCACCCCTCCACTTT
CDR3: CASSYSTVRWESPLHF

V: TRBV15
D: TRBD1
size: .
J: TRBJ1-1
DNA: TGTGCCACCAGCACCGACCTGACAGGGATGAACAATGAAGCTTTCTTT
CDR3: CATSTDLTGMNNEAFF

V: TRBV6-5
D: .
size: many
J: TRBJ2-3
DNA: TGTGCCAGCAGTTACGACTACAGTACTAGCACAGATACGCAGTATTTT
CDR3: CASSYDYSTSTDTQYF

V: TRBV10-3
D: .
size: many
J: TRBJ1-1
DNA: TGTGCCATCAGTGCAGGACCATACACTGAAGCTTTCTTT
CDR3: CAISAGPYTEAFF

V: TRBV5-1
D: .
size: many
J: TRBJ2-2
DNA: TGCGCCAGCAGCTTGGCCCCGGGAAACGGGGAGCTGTTTTTT
CDR3: CASSLAPGNGELFF

V: TRBV7-9
D: TRBD2
size: many
J: TRBJ2-1
DNA: TGTGCCAGCAGCTTGTGGTCTAGCGGGGGCGAAGAGCAGTTCTTC
CDR3: CASSLWSSGGEEQFF

V: TRBV5-6
D: TRBD2
size: many
J: TRBJ2-1
DNA: TGTGCCAGCAGCCTGACTAGCGGGGGGAGTAATGAGCAGTTCTTC
CDR3: CASSLTSGGSNEQFF

V: TRBV27
D: .
size: many
J: TRBJ1-2
DNA: TGTGCCAGCAGTTTATCACCCGGGGTGTTGGGTGGCTACACCTTC
CDR3: CASSLSPGVLGGYTF

V: TRBV6-1
D: TRBD1
size: .
J: TRBJ2-7
DNA: TGTGCCAGCAGCGCTGACAGGGATCCCCCCTACGAGCAATACTTC
CDR3: CASSADRDPPYEQYF

V: TRBV20-1
D: .
size: .
J: TRBJ1-4
DNA: TGCAGTGCTAAGGGACCGCCCCCTTTTAATGAAAAACTGTTTTTT
CDR3: CSAKGPPPFNEKLFF

V: TRBV20-1
D: .
size: many
J: TRBJ2-7
DNA: TGCAGTGCTCAATCCATCTACGAGCAGTACTTC
CDR3: CSAQSIYEQYF

V: TRBV25-1
D: .
size: .
J: TRBJ2-7
DNA: TGTGTCAGCAGCCGGTTGAGCGAGCAGTACTTC
CDR3: CVSSRLSEQYF

V: TRBV10-3
D: TRBD1
size: medium-sized
J: TRBJ2-7
DNA: TGTGCCATCAGTGACAATGGACAGGGAAAAAGCCACGAGCAGTACTTC
CDR3: CAISDNGQGKSHEQYF

V: TRBV24-1
D: TRBD2
size: .
J: TRBJ2-7
DNA: TGTGCCACCAGTGATGGAACTAGCGGTGCCTACGAGCAGTACTTC
CDR3: CATSDGTSGAYEQYF

V: TRBV28
D: TRBD1
size: many
J: TRBJ2-3
DNA: TGTGCCAGCAGTACTACAGGGGGTGTACGGCCAGATACGCAGTATTTT
CDR3: CASSTTGGVRPDTQYF

V: TRBV7-9
D: .
size: many
J: TRBJ1-1
DNA: TGTGCCAGCGGTCAGGGAAACTGGAACACTGAAGCTTTCTTT
CDR3: CASGQGNWNTEAFF

V: TRBV24-1
D: .
size: many
J: TRBJ1-5
DNA: TGTGCCACCAGTGATTCGCAGGGCAATCAGCCCCAGCATTTT
CDR3: CATSDSQGNQPQHF

V: TRBV6-5
D: .
size: many
J: TRBJ1-3
DNA: TGTGCCAGCAGTTACTCGGTGTTCTCTGGAAACACCATATATTTT
CDR3: CASSYSVFSGNTIYF

V: TRBV20-1
D: .
size: many
J: TRBJ1-2
DNA: TGCAGTGCTAGAACAGGATCTAGTCGAACCTATGGCTACACCTTC
CDR3: CSARTGSSRTYGYTF

V: TRBV7-6
D: .
size: many
J: TRBJ1-3
DNA: TGTGCCAGCAGCTTATGGTCAGGAAAAGGAAACACCATATATTTT
CDR3: CASSLWSGKGNTIYF

V: TRBV5-1
D: .
size: many
J: TRBJ2-5
DNA: TGCGCCAGCAGCTTAGGGACGGCTCAAGAGACCCAGTACTTC
CDR3: CASSLGTAQETQYF

V: TRBV29-1
D: .
size: many
J: TRBJ2-7
DNA: TGCAGCGTTGAAAAGGGTAGCAGCGCGGAGCAGTACTTC
CDR3: CSVEKGSSAEQYF

V: TRBV20-1
D: .
size: once
J: TRBJ2-5
DNA: TGCAGTGCTGGCTTACAACAAGAGACCCAGTACTTC
CDR3: CSAGLQQETQYF

V: TRBV20-1
D: .
size: many
J: TRBJ2-1
DNA: TGCAGTGCTACTATTGGGGCTTACGCCTACAATGAGCAGTTCTTC
CDR3: CSATIGAYAYNEQFF

V: TRBV6-5
D: .
size: many
J: TRBJ2-6
DNA: TGTGCCAGCAGTTACGCGTCTGCCACCGGGGCCAACGTCCTGACTTTC
CDR3: CASSYASATGANVLTF

V: TRBV10-3
D: .
size: many
J: TRBJ2-2
DNA: TGTGCCATCAGTGATAAATCCAGGGTAGCGATCCACACCGGGGAGCTGTTTTTT
CDR3: CAISDKSRVAIHTGELFF

V: TRBV7-2
D: .
size: .
J: TRBJ1-3
DNA: TGTGCCAGCAGCTTCGCGGGCTCTGGAAACACCATATATTTT
CDR3: CASSFAGSGNTIYF

V: TRBV6-2/TRBV6-3
D: TRBD1
size: many
J: TRBJ1-5
DNA: TGTGCCAGCAGCTACAGGGGGACAGGCAATCAGCCCCAGCATTTT
CDR3: CASSYRGTGNQPQHF

V: TRBV5-1
D: .
size: many
J: TRBJ1-2
DNA: TGCGCCAGCAGCCGAGGTGCTGGGTACATTTATGGCTACACCTTC
CDR3: CASSRGAGYIYGYTF

V: TRBV10-3
D: .
size: many
J: TRBJ1-4
DNA: TGTGCCATCAGTGAACGGCAATATGAAAAACTGTTTTTT
CDR3: CAISERQYEKLFF

V: TRBV24-1
D: .
size: many
J: TRBJ1-1
DNA: TGTGCCACCAGTGATTTTTCCAACACTGAAGCTTTCTTT
CDR3: CATSDFSNTEAFF

V: TRBV20-1
D: .
size: many
J: TRBJ1-5
DNA: TGCAGTGCTAGTTTTGGGATTGGAGGCAATCAGCCCCAGCATTTT
CDR3: CSASFGIGGNQPQHF

V: TRBV5-1
D: TRBD1
size: many
J: TRBJ1-5
DNA: TGCGCCAGCAGCTTGGAGGGGGCTCAGCCCCAGCATTTT
CDR3: CASSLEGAQPQHF

V: TRBV14
D: .
size: many
J: TRBJ2-3
DNA: TGTGCCAGCAGCCAAGCTCGATACCAAGGAGATACGCAGTATTTT
CDR3: CASSQARYQGDTQYF

V: TRBV15
D: .
size: many
J: TRBJ2-5
DNA: TGTGCCACCAGCAGAGATATGGAGACCCAGTACTTC
CDR3: CATSRDMETQYF

V: TRBV20-1
D: .
size: many
J: TRBJ1-4
DNA: TGCAGTGCTAGAGACAGTCGAGGGGATGAAAAACTGTTTTTT
CDR3: CSARDSRGDEKLFF

V: TRBV5-6
D: .
size: few
J: TRBJ1-5
DNA: TGTGCCAGCAGCTCCGGCCGTGGGGTAACTCAGCCCCAGCATTTT
CDR3: CASSSGRGVTQPQHF

V: TRBV18
D: .
size: .
J: TRBJ1-1
DNA: TGTGCCAGATCACCCTTAACAGGGAGCAGTGAAGCTTTCTTT
CDR3: CARSPLTGSSEAFF

V: TRBV7-9
D: TRBD1
size: many
J: TRBJ2-3
DNA: TGTGCCAGCAGCAATCTACGCAGGGGGCTACGCACAGATACGCAGTATTTT
CDR3: CASSNLRRGLRTDTQYF

V: TRBV20-1
D: .
size: many
J: TRBJ2-6
DNA: TGCAGTGCGGGGTCTTCTGGGGCCAACGTCCTGACTTTC
CDR3: CSAGSSGANVLTF

V: TRBV2
D: .
size: many
J: TRBJ2-5
DNA: TGTGCCAGCAGTGGTACGAGGGAGACCCAGTACTTC
CDR3: CASSGTRETQYF

V: TRBV5-6
D: TRBD1
size: many
J: TRBJ1-1
DNA: TGTGCCAGCAGCTTGGACGGACAGGGTGAAGACACTGAAGCTTTCTTT
CDR3: CASSLDGQGEDTEAFF

V: TRBV5-1
D: TRBD2
size: many
J: TRBJ2-2
DNA: TGCGCCAGCACGCGGGGGGGCCGGGACACCGGGGAGCTGTTTTTT
CDR3: CASTRGGRDTGELFF

V: TRBV5-1
D: .
size: many
J: TRBJ2-1
DNA: TGCGCCAGCAGCCTGGAAACAGAGCAGTTCTTC
CDR3: CASSLETEQFF

V: TRBV20-1
D: .
size: many
J: TRBJ1-1
DNA: TGCAGTGCGGGCACTAAGTTGAACACTGAAGCTTTCTTT
CDR3: CSAGTKLNTEAFF

V: TRBV27
D: TRBD2
size: many
J: TRBJ2-5
DNA: TGTGCCACCCAGGGACTAGCGGGGCTAGAGGAGACCCAGTACTTC
CDR3: CATQGLAGLEETQYF

V: TRBV5-1
D: .
size: many
J: TRBJ1-1
DNA: TGCGCCAGCAGTGGGACGTACACGAACACTGAAGCTTTCTTT
CDR3: CASSGTYTNTEAFF

V: TRBV6-1
D: .
size: many
J: TRBJ1-1
DNA: TGTGCCAGCAGTGAAAGGAGGGGCTCCACTGAAGCTTTCTTT
CDR3: CASSERRGSTEAFF

V: TRBV11-2
D: .
size: many
J: TRBJ2-5
DNA: TGTGCCAGCAGCCGGGGCCAACGCCAAGAGACCCAGTACTTC
CDR3: CASSRGQRQETQYF

V: TRBV6-5
D: .
size: many
J: TRBJ1-4
DNA: TGTGCCAGCAGCAGGGGTGAAAAACTGTTTTTT
CDR3: CASSRGEKLFF

V: TRBV5-1
D: .
size: .
J: TRBJ1-6
DNA: TGCGCCAGCAGCCCTGGACAGCAGCCGTATAATTCACCCCTCCACTTT
CDR3: CASSPGQQPYNSPLHF

V: TRBV5-1
D: .
size: many
J: TRBJ2-2
DNA: TGCGCCAGCAGCCTGAACAGCCCCGGGGAGCTGTTTTTT
CDR3: CASSLNSPGELFF